The source of this T cell receptor (beta chain) is a study of shared clonotypes between healthy human individuals. Measured with immunoSEQ multiplex PCR; TCRdb has only the in-frame clones, and not every one. Of hundreds of thousands of clones detected, around 81% appear once; the ten largest clones hold about 11%. Only one count was recorded for this clone. J gave up 4 bases and V 3 bases, and 9 bases lay outside the gene matches. Germline V gene lookup returns CDR1 SNHLY and CDR2 FYNNEI. CDR3 length: 16 amino acids. The V and J genes are TRBV2 and TRBJ2-3, with 8 positions matching TRBD1. The sequencing sample was made of PBMCs. The source is a woman between 40 and 50 years old in good health. Some clones in this sample may be carry-over from other donors' samples. The CDR3 here is CASSETGAIGSDTQYF. DNA of the CDR3: TGTGCCAGCAGTGAGACAGGGGCGATAGGATCAGATACGCAGTATTTT.